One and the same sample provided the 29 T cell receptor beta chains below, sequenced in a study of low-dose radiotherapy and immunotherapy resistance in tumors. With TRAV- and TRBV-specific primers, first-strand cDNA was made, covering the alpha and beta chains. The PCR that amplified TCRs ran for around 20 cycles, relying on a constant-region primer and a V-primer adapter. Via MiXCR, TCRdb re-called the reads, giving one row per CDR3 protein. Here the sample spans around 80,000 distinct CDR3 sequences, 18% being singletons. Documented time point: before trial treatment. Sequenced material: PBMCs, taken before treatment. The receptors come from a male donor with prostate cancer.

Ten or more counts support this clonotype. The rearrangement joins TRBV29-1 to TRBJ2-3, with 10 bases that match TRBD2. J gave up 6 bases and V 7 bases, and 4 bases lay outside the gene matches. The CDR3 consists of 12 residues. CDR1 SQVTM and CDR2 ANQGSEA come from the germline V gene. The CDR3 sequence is CSDSSGSDTQYF. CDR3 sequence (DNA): TGCAGCGACTCTAGCGGGAGCGATACGCAGTATTTT.

As DNA, the CDR3 is TGTGCCAGCAGCCAAACAGGGGGCAATGGCTATGGCTACACCTTC. As protein: CASSQTGGNGYGYTF. The chain carries TRBV28 and TRBJ1-2; the match to TRBD1 covers 9 bases. V shed 6 bases and J 4 bases; nucleotides not matched to a gene: 9. The CDR3 contains 15 residues. CDR1 is MDHEN, CDR2 SYDVKM, per germline.

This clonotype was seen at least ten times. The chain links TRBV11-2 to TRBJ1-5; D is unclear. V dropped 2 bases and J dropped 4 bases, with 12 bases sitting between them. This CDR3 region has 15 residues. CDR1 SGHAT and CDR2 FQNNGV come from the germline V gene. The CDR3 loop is CASSLFVGPNQPQHF. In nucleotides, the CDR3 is TGTGCCAGCAGCTTATTTGTTGGCCCGAATCAGCCCCAGCATTTT.

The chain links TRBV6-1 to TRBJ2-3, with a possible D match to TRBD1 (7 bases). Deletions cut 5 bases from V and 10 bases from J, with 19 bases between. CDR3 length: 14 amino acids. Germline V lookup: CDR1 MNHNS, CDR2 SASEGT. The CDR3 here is CASSLSQGGVPQYF. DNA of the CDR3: TGTGCCAGCAGTCTTAGCCAGGGGGGTGTCCCGCAGTATTTT.

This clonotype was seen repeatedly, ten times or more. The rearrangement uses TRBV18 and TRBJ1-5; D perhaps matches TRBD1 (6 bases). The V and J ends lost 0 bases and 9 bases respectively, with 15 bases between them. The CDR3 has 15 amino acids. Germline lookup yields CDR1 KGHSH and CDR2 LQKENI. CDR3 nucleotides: TGTGCCAGCTCACCACCGGGCGGGGGCCTTCGGCCCCAGCATTTT. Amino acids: CASSPPGGGLRPQHF.

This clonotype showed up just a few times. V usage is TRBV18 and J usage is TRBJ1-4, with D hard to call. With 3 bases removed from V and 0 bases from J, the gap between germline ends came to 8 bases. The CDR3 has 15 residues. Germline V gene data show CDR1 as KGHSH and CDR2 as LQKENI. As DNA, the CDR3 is TGTGCCAGCTCACCCTCGGCTGCAACTAATGAAAAACTGTTTTTT. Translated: CASSPSAATNEKLFF.

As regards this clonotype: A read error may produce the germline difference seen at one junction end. The CDR3 loop is CASSLRTDTRYF. DNA of the CDR3: TGTGCCAGCAGCCTCCGCACAGATACGCGGTATTTT. V usage is TRBV3-1 and J usage is TRBJ2-3; unclear D gene. The CDR3 contains 12 residues. Germline CDR1 is LGHDT and CDR2 is YNNKEL (reference sequence).

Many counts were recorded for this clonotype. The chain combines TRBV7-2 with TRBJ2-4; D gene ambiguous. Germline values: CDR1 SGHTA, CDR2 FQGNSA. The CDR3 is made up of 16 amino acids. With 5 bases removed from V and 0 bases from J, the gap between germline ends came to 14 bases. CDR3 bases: TGTGCCAGCAGCCCGTGGGTCCCCATAGCCAAAAACATTCAGTACTTC. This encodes CASSPWVPIAKNIQYF.

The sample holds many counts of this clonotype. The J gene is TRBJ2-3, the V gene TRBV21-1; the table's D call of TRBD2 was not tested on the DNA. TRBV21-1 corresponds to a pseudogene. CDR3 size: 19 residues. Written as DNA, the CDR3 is TGTGCCAGCAGCCCCTCTAGCGGGGGGTCCTGCTCGTGCACAGATACGCAGTATTTT. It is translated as CASSPSSGGSCSCTDTQYF.

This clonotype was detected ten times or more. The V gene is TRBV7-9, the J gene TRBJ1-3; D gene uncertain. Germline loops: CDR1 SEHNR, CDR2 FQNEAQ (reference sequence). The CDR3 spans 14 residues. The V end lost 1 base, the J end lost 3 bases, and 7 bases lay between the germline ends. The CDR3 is CASSLEGGGNTIYF. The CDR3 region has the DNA TGTGCCAGCAGCTTAGAGGGTGGTGGAAACACCATATATTTT.

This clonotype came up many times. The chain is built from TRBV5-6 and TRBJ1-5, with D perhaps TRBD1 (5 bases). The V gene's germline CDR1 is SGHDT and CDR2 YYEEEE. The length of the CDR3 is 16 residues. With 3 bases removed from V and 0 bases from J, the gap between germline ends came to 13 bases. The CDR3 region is CASSSWGTDSNQPQHF. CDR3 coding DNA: TGTGCCAGCAGCTCCTGGGGGACGGATAGCAATCAGCCCCAGCATTTT.

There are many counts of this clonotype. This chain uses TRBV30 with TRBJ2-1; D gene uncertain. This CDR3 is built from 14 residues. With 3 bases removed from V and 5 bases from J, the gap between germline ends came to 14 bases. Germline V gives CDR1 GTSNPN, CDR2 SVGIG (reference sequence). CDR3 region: CAWRSTSDHNEQFF. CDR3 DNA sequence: TGTGCCTGGAGATCCACCTCCGATCACAATGAGCAGTTCTTC.

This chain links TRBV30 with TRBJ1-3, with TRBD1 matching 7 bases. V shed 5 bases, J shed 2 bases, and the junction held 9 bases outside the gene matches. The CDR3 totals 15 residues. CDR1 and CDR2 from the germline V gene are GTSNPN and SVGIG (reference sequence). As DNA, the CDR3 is TGTGCCTGGGCCTTCCCGGGACAGCCTGGAAACACCATATATTTT. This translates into CAWAFPGQPGNTIYF.

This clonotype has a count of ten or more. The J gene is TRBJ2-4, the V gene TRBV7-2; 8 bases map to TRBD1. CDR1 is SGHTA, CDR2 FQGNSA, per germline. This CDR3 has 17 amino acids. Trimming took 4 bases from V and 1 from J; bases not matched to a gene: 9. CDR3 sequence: CASSSWTGPGAKNIQYF. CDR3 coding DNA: TGTGCCAGCAGCTCCTGGACAGGGCCTGGGGCCAAAAACATTCAGTACTTC.

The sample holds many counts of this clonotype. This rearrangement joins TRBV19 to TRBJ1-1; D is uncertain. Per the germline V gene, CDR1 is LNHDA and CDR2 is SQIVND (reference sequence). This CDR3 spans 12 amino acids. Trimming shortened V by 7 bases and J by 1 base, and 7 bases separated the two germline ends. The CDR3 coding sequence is TGTGCCAGTACTTGGTCGAACACTGAAGCTTTCTTT. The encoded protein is CASTWSNTEAFF.

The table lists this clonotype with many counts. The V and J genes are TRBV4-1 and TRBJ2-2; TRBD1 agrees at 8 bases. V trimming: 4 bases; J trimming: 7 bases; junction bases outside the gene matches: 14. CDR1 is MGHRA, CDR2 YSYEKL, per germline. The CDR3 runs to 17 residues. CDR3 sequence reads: CASSLQVSQGAFGELFF. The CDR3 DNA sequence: TGCGCCAGCAGCCTACAAGTTAGCCAGGGGGCGTTCGGGGAGCTGTTTTTT.

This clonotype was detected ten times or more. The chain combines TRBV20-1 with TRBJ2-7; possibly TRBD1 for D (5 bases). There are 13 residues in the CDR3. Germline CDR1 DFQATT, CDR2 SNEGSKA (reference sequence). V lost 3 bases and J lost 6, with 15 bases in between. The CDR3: CSASRGSLVEQYF. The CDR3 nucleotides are TGCAGTGCTAGTAGGGGCAGCCTCGTCGAGCAGTACTTC.

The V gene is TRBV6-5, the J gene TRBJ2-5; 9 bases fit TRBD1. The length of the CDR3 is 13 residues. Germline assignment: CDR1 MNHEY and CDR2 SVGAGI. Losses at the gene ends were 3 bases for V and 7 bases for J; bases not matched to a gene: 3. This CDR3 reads CASSYPGQGTQYF. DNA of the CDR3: TGTGCCAGCAGTTATCCGGGACAGGGGACCCAGTACTTC.

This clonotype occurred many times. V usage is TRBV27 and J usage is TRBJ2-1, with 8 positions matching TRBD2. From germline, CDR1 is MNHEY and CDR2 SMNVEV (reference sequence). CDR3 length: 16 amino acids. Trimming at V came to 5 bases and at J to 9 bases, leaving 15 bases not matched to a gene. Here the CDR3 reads CASSAWTSKSVGEQFF. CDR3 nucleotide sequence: TGTGCCAGCAGTGCATGGACTAGCAAGTCGGTGGGTGAGCAGTTCTTC.

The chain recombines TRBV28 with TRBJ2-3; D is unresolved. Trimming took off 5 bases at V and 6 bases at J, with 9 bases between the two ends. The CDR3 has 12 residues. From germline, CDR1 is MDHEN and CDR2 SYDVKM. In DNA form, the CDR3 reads TGTGCCAGCAGTACCCCGGCGGATACGCAGTATTTT. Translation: CASSTPADTQYF.

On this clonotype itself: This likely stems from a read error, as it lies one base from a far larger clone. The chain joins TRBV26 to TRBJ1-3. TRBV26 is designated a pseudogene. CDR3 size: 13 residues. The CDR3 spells CACIRYSGNTIYF. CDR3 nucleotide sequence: TGTGCCTGCATCAGGTACTCTGGAAACACCATATATTTT.

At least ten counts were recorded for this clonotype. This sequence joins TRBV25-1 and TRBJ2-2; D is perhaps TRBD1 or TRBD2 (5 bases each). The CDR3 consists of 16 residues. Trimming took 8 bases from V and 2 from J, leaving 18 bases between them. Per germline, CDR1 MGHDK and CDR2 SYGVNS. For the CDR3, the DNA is TGTGCCAGCGGGCGGCCGGGGCAGACTAACACCGGGGAGCTGTTTTTT. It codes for CASGRPGQTNTGELFF.

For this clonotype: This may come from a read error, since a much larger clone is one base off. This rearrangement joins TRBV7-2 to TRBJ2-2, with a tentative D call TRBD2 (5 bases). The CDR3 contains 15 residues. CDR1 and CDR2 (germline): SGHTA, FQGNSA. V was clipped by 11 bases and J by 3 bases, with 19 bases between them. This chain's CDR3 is CAGRELVSDTGELFF. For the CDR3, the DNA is TGTGCCGGCCGGGAACTAGTCTCGGACACCGGGGAGCTGTTTTTT.

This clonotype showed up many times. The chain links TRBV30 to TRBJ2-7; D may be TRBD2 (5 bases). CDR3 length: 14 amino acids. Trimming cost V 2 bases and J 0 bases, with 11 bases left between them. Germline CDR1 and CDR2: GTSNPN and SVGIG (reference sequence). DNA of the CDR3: TGTGCCTGGAGTAAATTCCGGGACTCCTACGAGCAGTACTTC. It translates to CAWSKFRDSYEQYF.

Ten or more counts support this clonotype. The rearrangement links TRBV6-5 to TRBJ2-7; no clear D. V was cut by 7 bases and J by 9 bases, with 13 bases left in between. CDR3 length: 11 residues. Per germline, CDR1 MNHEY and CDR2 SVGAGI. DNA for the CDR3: TGTGCCAGCAAAAGCCCGCTCGGGCAGTACTTC. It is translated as CASKSPLGQYF.

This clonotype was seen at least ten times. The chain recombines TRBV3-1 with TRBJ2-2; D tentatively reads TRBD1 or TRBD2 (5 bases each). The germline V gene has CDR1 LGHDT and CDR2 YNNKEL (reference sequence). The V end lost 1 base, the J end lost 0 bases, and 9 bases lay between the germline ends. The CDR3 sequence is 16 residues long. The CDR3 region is CASSQARGTNTGELFF. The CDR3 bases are TGTGCCAGCAGCCAAGCTCGGGGCACGAACACCGGGGAGCTGTTTTTT.

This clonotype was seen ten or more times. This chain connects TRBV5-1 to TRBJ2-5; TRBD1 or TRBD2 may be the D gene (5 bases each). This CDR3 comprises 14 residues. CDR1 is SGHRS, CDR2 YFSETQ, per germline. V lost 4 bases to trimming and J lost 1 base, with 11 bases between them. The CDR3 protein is CASSPGTFQETQYF. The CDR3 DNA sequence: TGCGCCAGCAGCCCCGGGACGTTCCAAGAGACCCAGTACTTC.

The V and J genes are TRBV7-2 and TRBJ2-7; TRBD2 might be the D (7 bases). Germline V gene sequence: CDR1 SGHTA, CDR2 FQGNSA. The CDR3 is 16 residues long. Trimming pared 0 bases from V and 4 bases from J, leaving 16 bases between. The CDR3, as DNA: TGTGCCAGCAGCTTAGCAGGGGGGGGACTTGGTTACGAGCAGTACTTC. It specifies CASSLAGGGLGYEQYF. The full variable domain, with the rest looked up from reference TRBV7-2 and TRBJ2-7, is GAGVSQSPSNKVTEKGKDVELRCDPISGHTALYWYRQSLGQGLEFLIYFQGNSAPDKSGLPSDRFSAERTGGSVSTLTIQRTQQEDSAVYLCASSLAGGGLGYEQYFGPGTRLTVT.

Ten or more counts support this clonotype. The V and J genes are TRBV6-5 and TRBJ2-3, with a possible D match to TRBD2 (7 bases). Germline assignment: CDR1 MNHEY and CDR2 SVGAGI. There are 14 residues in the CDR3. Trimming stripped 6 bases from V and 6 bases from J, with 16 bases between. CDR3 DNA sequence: TGTGCCAGCAGGCCGAGGGGGGGTGGTGATACGCAGTATTTT. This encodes CASRPRGGGDTQYF.